What follows describes a single T cell receptor beta chain. The data are from a study of blood T cell repertoires in COVID-19. Original processing notes: Reference gene primer amplification gave nucleated cell count estimates. The table came from immunoSEQ multiplex PCR; TCRdb's copy has only in-frame clones and leaves some out. V, J and clone size are those of that table, while D and trimming were read from the DNA. The sample has some 96,000 clones; roughly 86% are singletons. V was pared by 2 bases and J by 6 bases, with 8 bases of the junction left unmatched. This CDR3 comprises 16 residues. Germline V CDR1 and CDR2: SGHAT, FQNNGV.

J is TRBJ2-7 and V is TRBV11-2; 12 nucleotides line up with TRBD2. Sequenced sample: peripheral blood. The clonotype originates from a man aged 45-60 years with acute or convalescent COVID-19. DNA for the CDR3: TGTGCCAGCAGCTTACAACCTAGCGGGAGGGCCCCCGAGCAGTACTTC. Translated: CASSLQPSGRAPEQYF. Full variable domain (outside the CDR3, taken from reference TRBV11-2 and TRBJ2-7): EAGVAQSPRYKIIEKRQSVAFWCNPISGHATLYWYQQILGQGPKLLIQFQNNGVVDDSQLPKDRFSAERLKGVDSTLKIQPAKLEDSAVYLCASSLQPSGRAPEQYFGPGTRLTVT.